What follows are 18 T cell receptor beta chains derived from one specimen sequenced in a study of beta chain features in type 1 diabetes (dated by TCRdb to between 2018 and 2020). Overall results and qualifications from the work: Type 1 diabetes patients showed a moderate but significant shortening of TCRB CDR3 length in all four CD4+ subsets.

The method was the immunoSEQ multiplex PCR assay. The entire amount of isolated RNA was reverse transcribed using the High Capacity cDNA Reverse Transcription Kit, so the sequenced TCRB transcripts were expressed ones. Entries here come from immuneACCESS through TCRdb and include only in-frame sequences with V and J called. Some clones fail to appear in such tables; in the studies checked, an unresolved V gene covers under half of the shortfall, and the cause of the remainder is unknown. The sample table records under 850,000 clones; roughly an eighth of these occur just once. The ten largest account for approximately 0.021% of the sample. These TCRs' antigens remain unknown. The material sequenced was naive CD4+ T cells from blood. The cell subset or site label on this specimen signifies: true naive CD4+ T cells. These receptors originate from a man aged 18 to 29 with type 1 diabetes.

This clone was observed a handful of times. CDR3 protein: CASSSYGVVGIEQYF. The CDR3 region has the DNA TGTGCCAGCAGCTCCTACGGCGTAGTTGGGATCGAGCAGTACTTC. The chain couples TRBV11-3 to TRBJ2-7; D remains unclear. Trimming pared 4 bases from V and 6 bases from J, leaving 19 bases between. This CDR3 has 15 residues. CDR1 and CDR2 from the germline V gene are SGHNT and YENEEA.

This chain uses TRBV28 with TRBJ2-1, with D perhaps matching TRBD1 or TRBD2 (6 bases each). Germline V gene sequence: CDR1 MDHEN, CDR2 SYDVKM. The CDR3 covers 13 residues. The CDR3 region has the DNA TGTGCAGTTGGGGGGCACTCCTACAATGAGCAGTTCTTC. Translated: CAVGGHSYNEQFF.

The chain couples TRBV6-5 to TRBJ2-1, with D hard to call. Germline V lookup: CDR1 MNHEY, CDR2 SVGAGI. With 4 bases removed from V and 13 bases from J, the gap between germline ends came to 11 bases. The CDR3 spans 11 residues. CDR3 amino acids: CASSLYDLQFF. The CDR3 DNA sequence: TGTGCCAGCAGTTTATATGACCTACAGTTCTTC.

The V gene is TRBV10-1, the J gene TRBJ2-5; TRBD2 matches 8 bases. Germline V gene sequence: CDR1 WNHNN, CDR2 SYGVQD (reference sequence). The V segment lost 2 bases and the J segment 5 bases; nucleotides outside the gene matches: 7. This CDR3 comprises 15 residues. For the CDR3, the DNA is TGCGCCAGCAGTGAGGGGGTAGCGGGGAAGGAGACCCAGTACTTC. Protein: CASSEGVAGKETQYF.

The genes are TRBV19 and TRBJ2-3; D ambiguous. Germline lookup yields CDR1 LNHDA and CDR2 SQIVND (reference sequence). This CDR3 has 16 residues. V lost 6 bases and J 4 bases, leaving 20 bases between the germline ends. CDR3 region: CASRESDIRVSDTQYF. The CDR3 region has the DNA TGTGCCAGTAGGGAATCCGACATTAGAGTTTCAGATACGCAGTATTTT.

This clone was seen a handful of times. J is TRBJ2-6 and V is TRBV25-1; D might be TRBD1 (6 bases). CDR1 is MGHDK and CDR2 is SYGVNS in the germline V gene. The CDR3 runs 15 residues. Trimming took 3 bases from V and 4 from J, leaving 10 bases between them. The CDR3 DNA reads as TGTGCCAGCAGTGAGGGGGCCCGCGGGGCCAACGTCCTGACTTTC. It specifies CASSEGARGANVLTF.

The sample holds a few counts of this clone. The rearrangement joins TRBV27 to TRBJ1-4; possible D gene TRBD1, 5 bases. V lost 4 bases, J lost 2 bases, and 5 bases lay in between. Looked up from germline, CDR1 is MNHEY and CDR2 is SMNVEV (reference sequence). CDR3 size: 13 residues. Here the CDR3 reads CASSYRTNEKLFF. CDR3 bases: TGTGCCAGCAGTTACAGGACTAATGAAAAACTGTTTTTT.

The gene calls are TRBV29-1 and TRBJ2-7, with D unclear. Per the germline V gene, CDR1 is SQVTM and CDR2 is ANQGSEA. V shed 7 bases and J shed 4 bases, with 14 bases lying between them. The CDR3 consists of 12 residues. The CDR3, as DNA: TGCAGCGCCCTCGGGCCCCGATACGAGCAGTACTTC. Its protein is CSALGPRYEQYF.

The chain couples TRBV30 to TRBJ1-1; D ambiguous. The V gene lost 1 base and the J gene lost 6 bases, with 9 bases spanning the gap. This CDR3 is 12 amino acids long. The V gene's germline CDR1 is GTSNPN and CDR2 SVGIG (reference sequence). The CDR3 protein is CAWSARVAEAFF. Here the CDR3 DNA reads TGTGCCTGGAGTGCCCGCGTAGCTGAAGCTTTCTTT.

This clone was seen only a few times. The chain has TRBV7-2 and TRBJ1-1; D ambiguous. The ends were cut back, 1 base at V and 7 bases at J, with 10 bases in the middle. This CDR3 is built from 13 residues. Germline values: CDR1 SGHTA, CDR2 FQGNSA. In DNA, the CDR3 is TGTGCCAGCAGCTTAGGGAGGGTTAATGAAGCTTTCTTT. As protein: CASSLGRVNEAFF.

This clone turned up a few times. V and J are TRBV2 and TRBJ1-3; D perhaps matches TRBD1 (5 bases). In germline, CDR1 is SNHLY, CDR2 FYNNEI. V lost 7 bases to trimming and J lost 0 bases, with 13 bases between them. The CDR3 is 15 residues long. CDR3 protein: CASTLAGRSGNTIYF. The CDR3 DNA reads as TGTGCCAGCACCCTCGCAGGGCGCTCTGGAAACACCATATATTTT.

This clone has more than one count but fewer than ten. This chain joins TRBV6-1 and TRBJ2-3, with TRBD1 identical over 7 bases. The CDR3 spans 14 residues. CDR1 is MNHNS, CDR2 SASEGT, per germline. Trimming took 5 bases from V and 2 from J; bases not matched to a gene: 4. CDR3 nucleotides: TGTGCCAGCAGTACCGGGACAGTCACAGATACGCAGTATTTT. Encoded protein: CASSTGTVTDTQYF.

The genes are TRBV19 and TRBJ1-2; 7 bases fit TRBD1. J was trimmed by 4 bases and V by 4 bases; bases with no gene match: 6. This CDR3 is 14 amino acids long. Per the germline V gene, CDR1 is LNHDA and CDR2 is SQIVND (reference sequence). The CDR3 reads CASSRDSEGYGYTF. CDR3 nucleotides: TGTGCCAGTAGTAGGGACAGCGAAGGCTATGGCTACACCTTC.

The table lists this clone with a few counts. The sample contains more than one DNA sequence encoding this CDR3. The V gene is TRBV5-1, the J gene TRBJ2-1; weak D call: TRBD2 (5 bases). CDR1 and CDR2 (germline): SGHRS, YFSETQ. The V and J ends lost 1 base and 10 bases respectively, with 6 bases between them. The CDR3 consists of 11 residues. The CDR3 protein is CASSLRGEQFF. For the CDR3, the DNA is TGCGCCAGCAGCTTGAGAGGGGAGCAGTTCTTC.

The V gene is TRBV7-6, the J gene TRBJ1-2; no firm D call. There are 14 residues in the CDR3. In germline, CDR1 is SGHVS, CDR2 FNYEAQ. The V end lost 5 bases, the J end lost 13 bases, and 23 bases lay between the germline ends. CDR3 region: CASSPRGSLEACTF. Written as DNA, the CDR3 is TGTGCCAGCAGCCCGCGTGGCAGCCTGGAGGCGTGCACCTTC.

V gene TRBV6-5 combines with J gene TRBJ2-1; 10 bases line up with TRBD1. After removal of 6 bases from V and 5 bases from J, the junction contained 4 bases not matched to a gene. Looked up from germline, CDR1 is MNHEY and CDR2 is SVGAGI. The CDR3 is made up of 14 amino acids. Written as DNA, the CDR3 is TGTGCCAGCAGCGAAGGACAGGGGGACAATGAGCAGTTCTTC. Protein: CASSEGQGDNEQFF.

This clone was counted between two and nine times. V is TRBV29-1 and J is TRBJ1-1, with 8 bases lining up with TRBD1. V lost 6 bases to trimming and J lost 6 bases; unmatched junction nucleotides: 6. CDR1 is SQVTM and CDR2 is ANQGSEA in the germline V gene. The CDR3 covers 12 residues. This CDR3 is CSVITGGAEAFF. DNA of the CDR3: TGCAGCGTCATAACAGGGGGAGCTGAAGCTTTCTTT.

This clone was seen a few times. The chain has TRBV27 and TRBJ1-1; possibly TRBD1 for D (5 bases). Germline CDR1 and CDR2: MNHEY and SMNVEV (reference sequence). The V and J ends lost 4 bases and 7 bases respectively, with 13 bases between them. The CDR3 totals 13 residues. The CDR3 reads CASSSPMGVEAFF. DNA for the CDR3: TGTGCCAGCAGTTCGCCTATGGGGGTTGAAGCTTTCTTT.